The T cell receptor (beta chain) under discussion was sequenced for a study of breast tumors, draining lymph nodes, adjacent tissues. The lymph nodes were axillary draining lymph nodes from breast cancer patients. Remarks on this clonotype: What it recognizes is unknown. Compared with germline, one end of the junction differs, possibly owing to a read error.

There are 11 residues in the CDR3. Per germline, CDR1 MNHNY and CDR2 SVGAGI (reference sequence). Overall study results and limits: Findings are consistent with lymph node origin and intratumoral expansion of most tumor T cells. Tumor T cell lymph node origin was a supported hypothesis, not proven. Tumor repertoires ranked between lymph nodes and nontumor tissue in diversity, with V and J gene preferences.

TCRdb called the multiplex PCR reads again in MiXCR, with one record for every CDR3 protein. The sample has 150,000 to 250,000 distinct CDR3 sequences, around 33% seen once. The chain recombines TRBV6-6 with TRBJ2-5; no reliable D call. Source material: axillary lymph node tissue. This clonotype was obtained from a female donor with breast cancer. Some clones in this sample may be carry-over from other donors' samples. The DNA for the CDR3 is TGTGCCAGCAGCCGTGGCCAGACCCAGTGCTTC. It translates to CASSRGQTQCF.